This TCR beta chain was captured in a study of identical twins. MiXCR, run by TCRdb on the 5' RACE reads, gives a single entry per CDR3 protein. The table records about 790,000 distinct CDR3 sequences, 15% to 20% of them present only once. Germline V gene data show CDR1 as LGHDT and CDR2 as YNNKEL (reference sequence). Trimming removed 6 bases at V and 2 bases at J, with 14 bases between. The CDR3 has 15 amino acids. In addition, the sample was reused for a study of T cells expressing NK-cell markers. That paper adds: The study drew TCR beta repertoires from sorted CD3+CD56+NKG2C+, CD3+CD56+NKG2C- and CD3+CD56-NKG2C+ T cells.

The sample taken for sequencing was PBMCs. V is TRBV3-1 and J is TRBJ2-1; D tentatively reads TRBD1 or TRBD2 (5 bases each). The receptor comes from a woman younger than 35 in good health. Here the CDR3 reads CASSRDLTAYNEQFF. The CDR3, as DNA: TGTGCCAGCAGTCGGGACCTCACCGCCTACAATGAGCAGTTCTTC.